This is a list of T cell receptor beta chains from one sample in a study of blood T cell repertoires in COVID-19. Data came from immunoSEQ multiplex PCR; TCRdb stores just in-frame clones and leaves some out. The profile shows roughly 250,000 clones, approximately 86% of them singletons. Sequencing used PBMCs or T cells enriched from blood (not recorded which). Receptor source: a woman aged 45 to 65 who had recovered from COVID-19. Each CDR3 is given with its conserved first and last residue. D genes are given only for firm matches. Part of the rows lack a size; the others show once, few, many or a class for expanded clones.

few | TRBJ1-2 | TRBV28 | TRBD1 | TGTGCCAGCAGTTCCGCTGAAACAGGGGGTAGCTATGGCTACACCTTC | CASSSAETGGSYGYTF
NA | TRBJ2-4 | TRBV2 | NA | TGTGCCAGTGGACTAATCCCGCGTAGGGGCAAAAACATTCAGTACTTC | CASGLIPRRGKNIQYF
NA | TRBJ2-7 | TRBV20-1 | TRBD2 | TGCAGTGCTAGTGGTCCCGCGGGGGGACGGTACGAGCAGTACTTC | CSASGPAGGRYEQYF
NA | TRBJ1-3 | TRBV2 | NA | TGTGCCAGCAGTGATCTAAAGAGCTCTGGAAACACCATATATTTT | CASSDLKSSGNTIYF
NA | TRBJ2-7 | TRBV6-5 | NA | TGTGCCAGCAGGAACGACAGGTGGAGATCCTACGAGCAGTACTTC | CASRNDRWRSYEQYF
NA | TRBJ2-5 | TRBV20-1 | TRBD2 | TGCAGTGCTAGTAGGCTAGCGGACAAGGAGACCCAGTACTTC | CSASRLADKETQYF
NA | TRBJ1-2 | TRBV18 | NA | TGTGCCAGCTCACCACCGATTTCAGGGCATGGCTACACCTTC | CASSPPISGHGYTF
NA | TRBJ1-4 | TRBV28 | NA | TGTGCCAGCCAAATTGGGAGGGAAAAACTGTTTTTT | CASQIGREKLFF
few | TRBJ2-4 | TRBV6-1 | TRBD2 | TGTGCCAGCAGTGACCTAGCGGGAGGGGGGGACATTCAGTACTTC | CASSDLAGGGDIQYF
NA | TRBJ2-7 | TRBV27 | TRBD2 | TGTGCCAGCAGTTTAGGACCAGCGGGAGTGTCCGAGCAGTACTTC | CASSLGPAGVSEQYF
NA | TRBJ1-5 | TRBV6-2/TRBV6-3 | NA | TGTGCCAGCAGTTTACAGGGCAATCAGCCCCAGCATTTT | CASSLQGNQPQHF
NA | TRBJ2-5 | TRBV18 | NA | TGTGCCAGCTCACCACAGGGGTTGGAGACCCAGTACTTC | CASSPQGLETQYF
NA | TRBJ1-2 | TRBV27 | NA | TGTGCCAGCACCTCAAGGTGGACAGCCGCTAACTATGGCTACACCTTC | CASTSRWTAANYGYTF
NA | TRBJ2-3 | TRBV19 | TRBD2 | TGTGCCAGTAGTATAGCCCCCTCTCTAGCGGGAGGTACGCAGTATTTT | CASSIAPSLAGGTQYF
NA | TRBJ2-1 | TRBV19 | TRBD2 | TGTGCCAGTAGTGTGGGACTAGCTGGCAATGAGCAGTTCTTC | CASSVGLAGNEQFF
NA | TRBJ2-7 | TRBV5-1 | TRBD1 | TGCGCCAGCAGCCTGACAGGGGGCGCTTCCGAGCAGTACTTC | CASSLTGGASEQYF
NA | TRBJ2-7 | TRBV19 | TRBD2 | TGTGCCAGTAGCCCCGGGACTAGCGGGACCGACGAGCAGTACTTC | CASSPGTSGTDEQYF
NA | TRBJ1-2 | TRBV28 | NA | TGTGCCAGCAGTTTAGGGCAGGGCACCGATGGCTACACCTTC | CASSLGQGTDGYTF
few | TRBJ2-1 | TRBV14 | NA | TGTGCCAGCAGCCCCGGACAAAGTGTTGGCAATGAGCAGTTCTTC | CASSPGQSVGNEQFF
once | TRBJ1-2 | TRBV7-3 | TRBD1 | TGTGCCAGCAGCTTATTTGGGACAGGGGTCGGCTACACCTTC | CASSLFGTGVGYTF
NA | TRBJ2-7 | TRBV7-2 | NA | TGTGCCAGCAGCTTAGATAGGACTACCTACGAGCAGTACTTC | CASSLDRTTYEQYF
NA | TRBJ2-1 | TRBV9 | TRBD1 | TGTGCCAGCAGCGCCTCGCCGGGGACAGGGAGCAATGAGCAGTTCTTC | CASSASPGTGSNEQFF
NA | TRBJ1-6 | TRBV14 | TRBD1 | TGTGCCAGCAGCCACCGACAGGGCCGAAATTCACCCCTCCACTTT | CASSHRQGRNSPLHF
NA | TRBJ2-1 | TRBV20-1 | NA | TGCAGTGCCCTAGCATTTGAGCAGTTCTTC | CSALAFEQFF
NA | TRBJ2-7 | TRBV7-8 | NA | TGTGCCAGCAGCTTAGCGCTCCGGGAAGGGTACGAGCAGTACTTC | CASSLALREGYEQYF
NA | TRBJ2-1 | TRBV9 | TRBD2 | TGTGCCAGCAGCCGCCTCGGGAGGGAAGATTACAATGAGCAGTTCTTC | CASSRLGREDYNEQFF
NA | TRBJ2-1 | TRBV7-8 | TRBD2 | TGTGCCAGCAGCTTTCGGGCAAGCGGGAGAAGGGATGAGCAGTTCTTC | CASSFRASGRRDEQFF
once | TRBJ2-1 | TRBV7-6 | TRBD1 | TGTGCCAGCAGCTTAATCGTTCAGACAGGGGGCTACAATGAGCAGTTCTTC | CASSLIVQTGGYNEQFF
NA | TRBJ1-5 | TRBV6-7 | NA | TGTGCCAGCAGTCACCCCCCCCGTTGCCAGGCTAACGTTTATCAGCCCCAGCATTTT | CASSHPPRCQANVYQPQHF
many | TRBJ2-7 | TRBV7-3 | NA | TGTGCCAGCAGCCAAGCACCGTCGGAAGCGGAGGAGCAGTACTTC | CASSQAPSEAEEQYF
NA | TRBJ1-1 | TRBV19 | NA | TGTGCCAGTAGTATAGATCCGGAGGGGAGAGCTTTCTTT | CASSIDPEGRAFF
NA | TRBJ2-1 | TRBV5-1 | TRBD2 | TGCGCCAGCAGCTTGGGGGCTAGCGGAAGCAATGAGCAGTTCTTC | CASSLGASGSNEQFF
NA | TRBJ1-4 | TRBV12-3/TRBV12-4 | NA | TGTGCCAGCAGGGACAGCGATAATGAAAAACTGTTTTTT | CASRDSDNEKLFF
many | TRBJ2-3 | TRBV2 | TRBD1 | TGTGCCAGCAGTGGGGGACAGGGGAGCACAGATACGCAGTATTTT | CASSGGQGSTDTQYF
few | TRBJ1-4 | TRBV25-1 | NA | TGTGCCAGCAGTGAATTTGGACAGTTTAATGAAAAACTGTTTTTT | CASSEFGQFNEKLFF
NA | TRBJ2-5 | TRBV28 | TRBD2 | TGTGCCAGCAGTTTAATGGGACTAGCGGGGAAAGAGACCCAGTACTTC | CASSLMGLAGKETQYF
once | TRBJ2-5 | TRBV7-8 | NA | TGTGCCAGCAGCTTCTCCAGGGGCGAGACCCAGTACTTC | CASSFSRGETQYF
NA | TRBJ2-6 | TRBV7-2 | NA | TGTGCCAGCAGCTTAGTCCACTCTGGGGCCAACGTCCTGACTTTC | CASSLVHSGANVLTF
NA | TRBJ2-3 | TRBV4-3 | TRBD2 | TGCGCCAGCAGCCACCCCGGGACTAGCGGGAGTTATACGCAGTATTTT | CASSHPGTSGSYTQYF
NA | TRBJ2-7 | TRBV3-1/TRBV3-2 | TRBD1 | TGTGCCAGCAGCTCTCATTCCCGGGACAGGCCCTACGAGCAGTACTTC | CASSSHSRDRPYEQYF
once | TRBJ2-4 | TRBV19 | NA | TGTGCCAGTAGTATCAGCGGGGAGGGGGTTCAGTACTTC | CASSISGEGVQYF
few | TRBJ1-2 | TRBV5-5 | NA | TGTGCCAGCAGCTTGGGAGGGCTAGGCTATGGCTACACCTTC | CASSLGGLGYGYTF
NA | TRBJ2-5 | TRBV5-4 | TRBD2 | TGTGCCAGCGCAACCCAGACTAGCGGGACAGGGGAGACCCAGTACTTC | CASATQTSGTGETQYF
NA | TRBJ2-1 | TRBV2 | NA | TGTGCCAGCAGTGAAGCGCTTCCGAGCTCCTACAATGAGCAGTTCTTC | CASSEALPSSYNEQFF